This TCR beta chain was recorded in a study of blood T cells in healthy people across ages. Study results and caveats: Leaving the PBMCs unsorted stopped any conclusive comparison of naive versus antigen-experienced cells.

Per the germline V gene, CDR1 is MGHRA and CDR2 is YSYEKL. The CDR3 has 16 amino acids. The junction had 9 bases not matched to a gene; V was cut back by 2 bases and J by 3 bases. This clonotype has a handful of counts. Its antigen is not identified. A second PCR of roughly 7 to 11 cycles used a sample-barcoded 5' primer and a J-beta primer mix. TCRdb analysed the 5' RACE reads with MiXCR anew, one entry per CDR3 protein. The sample holds over a million distinct CDR3 sequences, roughly 40% seen once. It was approximately 10 milliliters of peripheral blood that were drawn from each donor. The V and J genes are TRBV4-1 and TRBJ2-7; 8 positions match TRBD2. The receptor comes from a young woman in good health. Sequences were obtained from blood. CDR3 DNA sequence: TGCGCCAGCAGCCAACCGGGACTAGTCAGCGGCTACGAGCAGTACTTC. Translating it yields CASSQPGLVSGYEQYF.